What follows is one T cell receptor beta chain and its context. Its antigen remains unidentified. The data originate from a study of cytomegalovirus exposure and HLA in healthy donors. The protocol was immunoSEQ multiplex PCR, while the TCRdb copy is restricted to in-frame clones and leaves out a portion. The repertoire includes hundreds of thousands of clones, approximately 86% of them detected once, and 0.95% to 1.5% sits in the top ten. Germline CDR1 and CDR2: LGHNT and FRNRAP. V was clipped by 3 bases and J by 5 bases; unmatched bases: 0. CDR3 size: 15 residues. The study, taken as a whole, reports: Most observed TCR sequences were rare, whereas some public TCRs were detected in many donors. Altogether, 150 to 200 TCR beta chains were recorded as cytomegalovirus-associated.

This chain uses TRBV12-5 with TRBJ2-2, with 13 bases lining up with TRBD2. The source material was PBMCs. The source of this sequence is a woman in her 30s in good health and CMV-seropositive. The CDR3 region is CASGLLAGGTGELFF. The CDR3 DNA sequence: TGTGCTAGTGGTTTACTAGCGGGAGGGACCGGGGAGCTGTTTTTT.